Listed below are T cell receptor beta chains from one sample, sequenced in a study of shared clonotypes between healthy human individuals. Sequencing was performed with immunoSEQ multiplex PCR; in TCRdb, only in-frame clones are kept and a portion is missing. This sample has 500,000 to 650,000 clones, with roughly four fifths found just once. Sequencing was carried out using PBMCs. The receptor set was obtained from a woman in her thirties or forties in good health. Some clones in this sample may be carry-over from other donors' samples. Both conserved end residues are part of each CDR3. A D gene is named only where the DNA matches it firmly.

CDR3	DNA	D	V	J
CASSVSLAGDEQFF	TGTGCCAGCAGCGTAAGTCTAGCGGGAGATGAGCAGTTCTTC	TRBD2	TRBV9	TRBJ2-1
CASSATRVPNTEAFF	TGTGCCAGCAGCGCTACTAGGGTACCGAACACTGAAGCTTTCTTT	NA	TRBV9	TRBJ1-1
CASSLRIKLGQGSNQPQHF	TGTGCCAGCAGTCTTCGAATAAAACTAGGACAGGGTAGCAATCAGCCCCAGCATTTT	TRBD1	TRBV28	TRBJ1-5
CASKDLLAKNIQYF	TGCGCCAGCAAAGACTTATTAGCCAAAAACATTCAGTACTTC	NA	TRBV5-1	TRBJ2-4
CASSPTPSSYGYTF	TGCGCCAGCAGTCCGACGCCCAGTTCCTATGGCTACACCTTC	NA	TRBV5-1	TRBJ1-2
CASSDGYSGANVLTF	TGTGCCAGCAGTGACGGGTACTCTGGGGCCAACGTCCTGACTTTC	NA	TRBV2	TRBJ2-6
CASKGDRGENEQFF	TGTGCCAGCAAGGGAGACAGGGGAGAAAATGAGCAGTTCTTC	TRBD1	TRBV2	TRBJ2-1
CSGSDYEQYF	TGCAGCGGATCGGATTACGAGCAGTACTTC	NA	TRBV29-1	TRBJ2-7
CASSILGANSGNTIYF	TGTGCCAGTAGTATCCTCGGGGCCAACTCTGGAAACACCATATATTTT	NA	TRBV19	TRBJ1-3
CASSLQGGFYNEQFF	TGTGCCAGTAGTTTACAGGGAGGCTTCTACAATGAGCAGTTCTTC	NA	TRBV19	TRBJ2-1
CASRPRQGASDTQYF	TGTGCCAGCAGACCCAGACAGGGGGCTTCAGATACGCAGTATTTT	TRBD1	TRBV14	TRBJ2-3
CASSLGGRAVDEQFF	TGTGCCAGCAGCTTGGGCGGGAGGGCCGTCGATGAGCAGTTCTTC	TRBD2	TRBV7-2	TRBJ2-1
CASSLGGSGANVLTF	TGCGCCAGCAGCTTGGGGGGATCTGGGGCCAACGTCCTGACTTTC	NA	TRBV5-1	TRBJ2-6
CSARGGADYEQYF	TGCAGCGCGCGAGGGGGCGCCGACTACGAGCAGTACTTC	TRBD1	TRBV29-1	TRBJ2-7
CASSHATVPQSRANVLTF	TGTGCCAGCAGCCATGCAACAGTGCCACAAAGTCGGGCCAACGTCCTGACTTTC	NA	TRBV7-7	TRBJ2-6
CASTRIPPLNSPLHF	TGTGCCAGCACCAGGATTCCTCCTCTTAATTCACCCCTCCACTTT	NA	TRBV27	TRBJ1-6
CASSPDRRDNEQFF	TGTGCCAGCTCACCTGACAGGCGAGACAATGAGCAGTTCTTC	NA	TRBV18	TRBJ2-1
CASSELWQAVYEQYF	TGTGCCAGCAGTGAACTGTGGCAGGCTGTCTACGAGCAGTACTTC	NA	TRBV6-1	TRBJ2-7